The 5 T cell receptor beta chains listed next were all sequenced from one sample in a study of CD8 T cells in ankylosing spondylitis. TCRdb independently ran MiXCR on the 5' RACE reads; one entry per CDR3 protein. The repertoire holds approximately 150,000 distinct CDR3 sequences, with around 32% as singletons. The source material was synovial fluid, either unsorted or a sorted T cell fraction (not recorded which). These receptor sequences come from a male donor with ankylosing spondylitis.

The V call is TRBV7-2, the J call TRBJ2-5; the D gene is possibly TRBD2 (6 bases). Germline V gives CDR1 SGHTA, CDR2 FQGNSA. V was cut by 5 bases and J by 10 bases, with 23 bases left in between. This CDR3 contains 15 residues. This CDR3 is CASSGLDQTAGGQYF. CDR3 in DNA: TGTGCCAGCAGCGGACTGGATCAGACCGCCGGGGGCCAGTACTTC.

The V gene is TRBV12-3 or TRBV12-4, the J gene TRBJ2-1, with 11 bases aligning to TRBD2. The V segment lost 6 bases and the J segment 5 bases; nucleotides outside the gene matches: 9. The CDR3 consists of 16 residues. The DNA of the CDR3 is TGTGCCAGCAGATCTTCCGGGACTAGCGGCCACAATGAGCAGTTCTTC. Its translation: CASRSSGTSGHNEQFF.

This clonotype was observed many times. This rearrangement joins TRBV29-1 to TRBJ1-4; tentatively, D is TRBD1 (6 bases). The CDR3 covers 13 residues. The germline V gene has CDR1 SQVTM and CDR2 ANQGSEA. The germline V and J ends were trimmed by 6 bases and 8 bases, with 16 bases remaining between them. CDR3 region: CSVAGGPGEKLFF. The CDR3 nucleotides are TGCAGCGTGGCGGGGGGCCCGGGAGAAAAACTGTTTTTT.

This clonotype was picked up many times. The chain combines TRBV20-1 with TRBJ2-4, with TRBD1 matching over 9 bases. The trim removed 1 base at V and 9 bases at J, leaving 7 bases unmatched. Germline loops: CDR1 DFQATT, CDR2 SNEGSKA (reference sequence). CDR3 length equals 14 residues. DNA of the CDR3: TGCAGTGCTAGAGCTTTTGCGACAGGGGGCATTCAGTACTTC. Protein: CSARAFATGGIQYF.

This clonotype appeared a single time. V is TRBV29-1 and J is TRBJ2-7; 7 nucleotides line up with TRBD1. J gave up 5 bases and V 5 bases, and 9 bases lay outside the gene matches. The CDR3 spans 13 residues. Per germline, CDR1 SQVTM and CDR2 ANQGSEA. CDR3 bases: TGCAGCGTTAGACAGGGAATCTTGGACGAGCAGTACTTC. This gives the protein CSVRQGILDEQYF.